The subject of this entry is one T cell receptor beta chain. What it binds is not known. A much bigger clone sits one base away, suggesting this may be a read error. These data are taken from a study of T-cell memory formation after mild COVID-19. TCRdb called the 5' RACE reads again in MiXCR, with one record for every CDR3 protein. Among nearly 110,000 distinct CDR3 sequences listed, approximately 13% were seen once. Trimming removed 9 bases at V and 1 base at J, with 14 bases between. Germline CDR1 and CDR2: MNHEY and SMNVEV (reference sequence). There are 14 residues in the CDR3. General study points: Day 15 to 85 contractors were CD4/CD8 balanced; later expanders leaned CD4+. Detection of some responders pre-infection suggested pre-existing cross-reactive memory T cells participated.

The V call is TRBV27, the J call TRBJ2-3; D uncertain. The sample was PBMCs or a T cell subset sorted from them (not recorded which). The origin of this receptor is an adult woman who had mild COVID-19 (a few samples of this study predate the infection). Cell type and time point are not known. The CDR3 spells CARKASGGTDTQYF. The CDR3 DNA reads TGTGCCAGAAAGGCGTCAGGAGGCACAGATACGCAGTATTTT.